Listed below are T cell receptor beta chains from one sample, sequenced in a study of blood T cells in healthy people across ages. Via MiXCR, TCRdb re-called the 5' RACE reads, giving one row per CDR3 protein. Of about 1.1 million distinct CDR3 sequences in the sample, about two fifths were seen once. The sequencing input was blood. Receptor source: a young man in good health. CDR3s include the opening cysteine and the closing phenylalanine or tryptophan. Each record gives: clone size, J gene, V gene, D gene, CDR3 DNA, CDR3 protein. The D gene is left open where the match is weak. Clone size is stated in some rows and not others, as once, few, many or a class when expanded.

size: few; J: TRBJ2-3; V: TRBV4-2; D: .; DNA: TGTGCCAGCAGCCAAGATGGGGGTGGTCCCACAGATACGCAGTATTTT; CDR3: CASSQDGGGPTDTQYF
size: .; J: TRBJ1-5; V: TRBV24-1; D: .; DNA: TGTGCCACCAGCGAGGGTTATCAGCCCCAGCATTTT; CDR3: CATSEGYQPQHF
size: few; J: TRBJ2-2; V: TRBV20-1; D: .; DNA: TGCAGTGCTAGAGATCGCAGGAGAGCGAACACCGGGGAGCTGTTTTTT; CDR3: CSARDRRRANTGELFF
size: .; J: TRBJ1-5; V: TRBV6-6; D: TRBD1; DNA: TGTGCCAGCAGTTACCCCAAGACAGGGGCCCGCAATCAGCCCCAGCATTTT; CDR3: CASSYPKTGARNQPQHF
size: many; J: TRBJ2-5; V: TRBV4-3; D: TRBD1; DNA: TGCGCCAGCAGCCAAGATACAGGACAGGGGGTAGAGACCCAGTACTTC; CDR3: CASSQDTGQGVETQYF
size: .; J: TRBJ2-1; V: TRBV6-2/TRBV6-3; D: .; DNA: TGTACCACCGCGGGACAGACCCGGTCTTCCTACAATGAGCAGTTCTTC; CDR3: CTTAGQTRSSYNEQFF
size: .; J: TRBJ2-2; V: TRBV3-1; D: TRBD1; DNA: TGTGCCAGCAGCCAAGAGGGGGACAGGGTTTCCACCGGGGAGCTGTTTTTT; CDR3: CASSQEGDRVSTGELFF
size: .; J: TRBJ1-4; V: TRBV5-1; D: .; DNA: TGCGCCAGCAGCCCCGGGACAACTGCAACTAATGAAGAACTGTTTTTT; CDR3: CASSPGTTATNEELFF
size: .; J: TRBJ1-1; V: TRBV5-1; D: .; DNA: TGCGCCAGCGGCCCACAGGGAGGGGACACTGAAGCTTTCTTT; CDR3: CASGPQGGDTEAFF
size: few; J: TRBJ1-4; V: TRBV14; D: TRBD1; DNA: TGTGCCAGCAGCCAAACAGACAGGGGAGAAAAGGAAAAACTGTTTTTT; CDR3: CASSQTDRGEKEKLFF
size: .; J: TRBJ2-5; V: TRBV14; D: .; DNA: TGTGCCAGCAGCCAAGATCGCTCCTCGGGAAAGGAGACCCAGTACTTC; CDR3: CASSQDRSSGKETQYF
size: .; J: TRBJ1-2; V: TRBV4-3; D: .; DNA: TGCGCCAGCAGCCAAGATGGAGGGGTAGGGTATGGCTACACCTTC; CDR3: CASSQDGGVGYGYTF
size: .; J: TRBJ2-2; V: TRBV29-1; D: .; DNA: TGCAGCGTAAGTCAATCGAACACCGGGGAGCTGTTTTTT; CDR3: CSVSQSNTGELFF
size: .; J: TRBJ1-1; V: TRBV20-1; D: .; DNA: TGCAGTGCCCAGGAACAGGGTAGTACTGAAGCTTTCTTT; CDR3: CSAQEQGSTEAFF
size: .; J: TRBJ1-2; V: TRBV5-1; D: TRBD1; DNA: TGCGCCAGCAGCTTGGTGGACAGGTTATCTGGCTACACCTTC; CDR3: CASSLVDRLSGYTF
size: .; J: TRBJ1-1; V: TRBV24-1; D: .; DNA: TGTGCCACCAGTGAAGGGAAGAGGGCTGAAGCTTTCTTT; CDR3: CATSEGKRAEAFF
size: few; J: TRBJ1-1; V: TRBV29-1; D: TRBD1; DNA: TGCAGCGCGGCACAGGGGATGAACACTGAAGCTTTCTTT; CDR3: CSAAQGMNTEAFF
size: .; J: TRBJ1-4; V: TRBV11-2; D: TRBD1; DNA: TGTGCCAGCACACAGCCGGGACAGGATGAAAAACTGTTTTTT; CDR3: CASTQPGQDEKLFF
size: .; J: TRBJ1-1; V: TRBV4-3; D: .; DNA: TGCGCCAGCAGCCAAGATCTCGACAGCAACACTGAAGCTTTCTTT; CDR3: CASSQDLDSNTEAFF
size: .; J: TRBJ1-1; V: TRBV6-5; D: TRBD1; DNA: TGTGCCAGCAGTTCCAACAGGGGTGGGACTGAAGCTTTCTTT; CDR3: CASSSNRGGTEAFF
size: few; J: TRBJ1-5; V: TRBV20-1; D: .; DNA: TGCAGTGCTAGAAAGGGGAATAGCAATCAGCCCCAGCATTTT; CDR3: CSARKGNSNQPQHF
size: few; J: TRBJ1-1; V: TRBV20-1; D: .; DNA: TGCAGTGCTAGGCCTCGGGCAAACACTGAAGCTTTCTTT; CDR3: CSARPRANTEAFF
size: few; J: TRBJ1-2; V: TRBV29-1; D: .; DNA: TGCAGCGTTGAAGATTACGGGGCAGGCTACACCTTC; CDR3: CSVEDYGAGYTF
size: .; J: TRBJ1-5; V: TRBV20-1; D: .; DNA: TGCAGTGCTAGAGATCGGGTCTCAGGATATCAGCCCCAGCATTTT; CDR3: CSARDRVSGYQPQHF
size: .; J: TRBJ2-3; V: TRBV6-4; D: .; DNA: TGTGCCAGCTCATACGAACAGGGCGCAGATACGCAGTATTTT; CDR3: CASSYEQGADTQYF
size: few; J: TRBJ1-4; V: TRBV20-1; D: .; DNA: TGCAGTGCTGACCCGGGACGGAGTAATGAAAAACTGTTTTTT; CDR3: CSADPGRSNEKLFF
size: .; J: TRBJ1-6; V: TRBV7-9; D: .; DNA: TGTGCCAGCGCCTCCCCTAATTCACCCCTCCACTTT; CDR3: CASASPNSPLHF
size: .; J: TRBJ1-6; V: TRBV4-1; D: .; DNA: TGCGCCAGCAGCGCCTCACGGGGAAATTCACCCCTCCACTTT; CDR3: CASSASRGNSPLHF
size: few; J: TRBJ2-2; V: TRBV7-9; D: TRBD2; DNA: TGTGCCAGCAGCTTAACAAGCGGGGGCGATATTGGGGAGCTGTTTTTT; CDR3: CASSLTSGGDIGELFF
size: many; J: TRBJ1-2; V: TRBV12-3/TRBV12-4; D: .; DNA: TGTGCCAGCAGTTTAACAGGGAGATCTAACTATGGCTACACCTTC; CDR3: CASSLTGRSNYGYTF
size: once; J: TRBJ1-2; V: TRBV30; D: .; DNA: TGTGCCGGGAGTATCCGACACAATGGCTACACCTTC; CDR3: CAGSIRHNGYTF
size: .; J: TRBJ2-3; V: TRBV7-2; D: TRBD1; DNA: TGTGCCAGCAGCTTCCTCGGACAGGGTTCTACAGATACGCAGTATTTT; CDR3: CASSFLGQGSTDTQYF
size: few; J: TRBJ2-3; V: TRBV5-5; D: .; DNA: TGTGCCAGCAGCTTGGCCATAACGGAGAGCACAGATACGCAGTATTTT; CDR3: CASSLAITESTDTQYF
size: .; J: TRBJ2-7; V: TRBV28; D: TRBD1; DNA: TGTGCCAGCAGTTACCGGGACAGGGTAATCAACGAGCAGTACTTC; CDR3: CASSYRDRVINEQYF
size: few; J: TRBJ2-7; V: TRBV6-1; D: TRBD1; DNA: TGTGCCAGCAGTGAGAAGGACAGGGCCTATTCCTACGAGCAGTACTTC; CDR3: CASSEKDRAYSYEQYF
size: .; J: TRBJ2-1; V: TRBV20-1; D: .; DNA: TGCAGTGCTACCCCGCAGACAGGAAGCTCCTACAATGAGCAGTTCTTC; CDR3: CSATPQTGSSYNEQFF
size: .; J: TRBJ2-7; V: TRBV6-2/TRBV6-3; D: TRBD1; DNA: TGTGCCAGCAGTTACTCCGACAGGGATTCCTACGAGCAGTACTTC; CDR3: CASSYSDRDSYEQYF
size: .; J: TRBJ2-5; V: TRBV27; D: TRBD2; DNA: TGTGCCAGCAGTTTATCTAGCGGGGACTACCAAGAGACCCAGTACTTC; CDR3: CASSLSSGDYQETQYF
size: .; J: TRBJ2-7; V: TRBV4-1; D: .; DNA: TGCGCCAGCAGCCAAGTTCTCGGGGTCGGATCGAGCCATGAGCAGTACTTC; CDR3: CASSQVLGVGSSHEQYF
size: few; J: TRBJ2-5; V: TRBV20-1; D: .; DNA: TGCAGTGCTAGAGATGGGGCTGTCCCGGAGACCCAGTACTTC; CDR3: CSARDGAVPETQYF
size: many; J: TRBJ2-3; V: TRBV6-2/TRBV6-3; D: .; DNA: TGTGCCAGCAGTTACTCTTTTACAGATACGCAGTATTTT; CDR3: CASSYSFTDTQYF
size: .; J: TRBJ1-4; V: TRBV27; D: .; DNA: TGTGCCAGTTGGACGGTAGAACTGTTTTTT; CDR3: CASWTVELFF
size: few; J: TRBJ1-4; V: TRBV4-3; D: .; DNA: TGCGCCAGCAGCCAAGATCTTGCAAGGGCGGGTGAAAAACTGTTTTTT; CDR3: CASSQDLARAGEKLFF
size: .; J: TRBJ2-1; V: TRBV20-1; D: .; DNA: TGCAGTGCTGGACCCGGGGCCGAGGAGACCCAGTTCTTC; CDR3: CSAGPGAEETQFF
size: .; J: TRBJ1-5; V: TRBV3-1; D: TRBD1; DNA: TGTGCCAGCAGCCCGCGACAGGGGCTGAATCAGCCCCAGCATTTT; CDR3: CASSPRQGLNQPQHF
size: .; J: TRBJ1-3; V: TRBV10-3; D: .; DNA: TGTGCCATCAGTGAGTCTCCGGGCGGAGGCTCTGGAAACACCATATATTTT; CDR3: CAISESPGGGSGNTIYF
size: .; J: TRBJ2-5; V: TRBV6-4; D: TRBD1; DNA: TGTGCCAGCAGTTATAAAGGAGACAGGGGGACCCAGTACTTC; CDR3: CASSYKGDRGTQYF
size: few; J: TRBJ2-7; V: TRBV29-1; D: .; DNA: TGCAGCGTTTTCTGGGGGCTCGAGCAGTACTTC; CDR3: CSVFWGLEQYF
size: .; J: TRBJ2-7; V: TRBV3-1; D: .; DNA: TGTGCCAGCAGCCAGCGTCTACACGAGCAGTACTTC; CDR3: CASSQRLHEQYF
size: .; J: TRBJ2-5; V: TRBV12-5; D: TRBD1; DNA: TGTGCTAGTGGTTTTCAGGGGGTGGGGACCCAGTACTTC; CDR3: CASGFQGVGTQYF
size: .; J: TRBJ2-1; V: TRBV7-9; D: .; DNA: TGTGCCAGCAGCGTAACACTGGGCTCCTACAATGAGCAGTTCTTC; CDR3: CASSVTLGSYNEQFF
size: .; J: TRBJ2-1; V: TRBV4-3; D: .; DNA: TGCGCCAGCAGCAACGTTAATGAGCAGTTCTTC; CDR3: CASSNVNEQFF
size: few; J: TRBJ1-5; V: TRBV5-1; D: .; DNA: TGCGCCAGCAGGGAGCCGCAGCCAATACGTAATCAGCCCCAGCATTTT; CDR3: CASREPQPIRNQPQHF
size: .; J: TRBJ1-4; V: TRBV20-1; D: .; DNA: TGCAGTGCTTCCCCCGTGGTCCCTAATGAAAAACTGTTTTTT; CDR3: CSASPVVPNEKLFF
size: few; J: TRBJ1-5; V: TRBV28; D: TRBD1; DNA: TGTGCCAGCAGCTTTTTTCCAGGGGGCGGTAATCAGCCCCAGCATTTT; CDR3: CASSFFPGGGNQPQHF
size: .; J: TRBJ2-2; V: TRBV18; D: .; DNA: TGTGCCAGCTCACCAACGAGTCTAGCGAGCTCCGGGGAGCTGTTTTTT; CDR3: CASSPTSLASSGELFF
size: few; J: TRBJ2-3; V: TRBV20-1; D: TRBD2; DNA: TGCAGTGCTCCCGAGGGACTAGCGGGGGTCACAGATACGCAGTATTTT; CDR3: CSAPEGLAGVTDTQYF